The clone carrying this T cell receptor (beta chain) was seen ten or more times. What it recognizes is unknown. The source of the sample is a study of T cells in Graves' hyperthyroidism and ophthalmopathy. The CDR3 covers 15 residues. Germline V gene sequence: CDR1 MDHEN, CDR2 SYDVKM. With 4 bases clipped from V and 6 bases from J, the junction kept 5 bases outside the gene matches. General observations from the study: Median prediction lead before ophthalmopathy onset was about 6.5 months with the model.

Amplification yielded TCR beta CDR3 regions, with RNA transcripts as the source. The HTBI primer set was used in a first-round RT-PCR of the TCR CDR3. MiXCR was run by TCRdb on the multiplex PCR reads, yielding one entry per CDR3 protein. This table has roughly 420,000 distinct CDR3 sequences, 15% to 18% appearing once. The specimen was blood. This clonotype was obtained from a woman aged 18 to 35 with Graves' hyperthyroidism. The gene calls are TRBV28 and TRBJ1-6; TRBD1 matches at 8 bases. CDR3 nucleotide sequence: TGTGCCAGCAGTTCCCGGACAGGGCTTAATTCACCCCTCCACTTT. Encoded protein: CASSSRTGLNSPLHF. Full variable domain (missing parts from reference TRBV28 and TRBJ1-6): DVKVTQSSRYLVKRTGEKVFLECVQDMDHENMFWYRQDPGLGLRLIYFSYDVKMKEKGDIPEGYSVSREKKERFSLILESASTNQTSMYLCASSSRTGLNSPLHFGNGTRLTVT.